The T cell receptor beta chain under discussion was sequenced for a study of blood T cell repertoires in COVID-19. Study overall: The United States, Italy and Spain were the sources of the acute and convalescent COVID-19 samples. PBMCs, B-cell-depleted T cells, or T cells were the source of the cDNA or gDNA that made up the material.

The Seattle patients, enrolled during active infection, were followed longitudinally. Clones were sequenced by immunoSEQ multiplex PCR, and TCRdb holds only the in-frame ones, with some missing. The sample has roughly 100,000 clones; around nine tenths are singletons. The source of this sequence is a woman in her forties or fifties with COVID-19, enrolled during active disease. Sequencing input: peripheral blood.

The CDR3 spells CASSSAGGANTEAFF. In DNA, the CDR3 is TGTGCCAGCAGTTCCGCTGGAGGGGCGAACACTGAAGCTTTCTTT. The V gene is TRBV27, the J gene TRBJ1-1, with D maybe TRBD1 (5 bases). Trimming removed 4 bases from V and 1 base from J, with 13 bases in between. Germline lookup yields CDR1 MNHEY and CDR2 SMNVEV (reference sequence). There are 15 residues in the CDR3.